A selection of T cell receptor beta chains follows, all from one sample in a study of metastatic and nonmetastatic thyroid tumors. TCRdb re-clonotyped the PCR reads through MiXCR. The data show around 18,000 clones, with more than 25% seen just once and roughly 13% held by the top ten. The sequencing sample was made of tumor tissue. These receptors originate from a female donor with papillary thyroid cancer or a benign thyroid nodule (not recorded which). Some clones in this sample may be carry-over from other donors' samples. Each CDR3 is given with its conserved first and last residue. D genes are given only for firm matches. Expanded clones get a size class; other rows say once, few or many, or leave the size out.

d_gene	abundance	j_gene	v_gene	CDR3nt	CDR3aa
NA	NA	TRBJ2-1	TRBV20-1	TGCAGTGCTAGAGACCTGCGGGGTTTTCTGAGCTCCTACAATGAGCAGTTCTTC	CSARDLRGFLSSYNEQFF
NA	few	TRBJ2-7	TRBV10-3	TGTGCCATCAGTGAGGGGGTGGGGTCCCCATACGAGCAGTACTTC	CAISEGVGSPYEQYF
NA	NA	TRBJ1-4	TRBV6-2/TRBV6-3	TGTGCCAGCAGTTACTCGGAAGGGGCGGCTGCTAATGAAAAACTGTTTTTT	CASSYSEGAAANEKLFF
NA	NA	TRBJ1-2	TRBV5-1	TGCGCCAGCAGCTTGTCATCAGGATTGGATGGCTACACCTTC	CASSLSSGLDGYTF
NA	few	TRBJ1-1	TRBV27	TGTGCCAGCAGCCCTGGGGGGCGCGACGCTGAAGCTTTCTTT	CASSPGGRDAEAFF
NA	NA	TRBJ2-2	TRBV5-1	TGCGCCAGCAGCTTGGTAGCAGCTCGGGCGGTTTCGGGCACCGGGGAGCTGTTTTTT	CASSLVAARAVSGTGELFF
NA	NA	TRBJ2-3	TRBV6-2/TRBV6-3	TGTGCCAGCAAGCCGCTCATGACAGATACGCAGTATTTT	CASKPLMTDTQYF
NA	NA	TRBJ2-2	TRBV28	TGTGCCAGCAGTTCTCCCGGGGAGCTGTTTTTT	CASSSPGELFF
TRBD1	few	TRBJ1-2	TRBV6-2/TRBV6-3	TGTGCCAGCAGACAGGGGGCTAACTATGGCTACACCTTC	CASRQGANYGYTF
NA	NA	TRBJ1-1	TRBV6-5	TGTGCCAGCACGTTAAGAAGTAACACTGAAGCTTTCTTT	CASTLRSNTEAFF
NA	NA	TRBJ1-5	TRBV27	TGTGCCAGCAGTTTAAAGATGGGCAATCAGCCCCAGCATTTT	CASSLKMGNQPQHF
TRBD2	medium-sized	TRBJ2-3	TRBV27	TGTGCCAGCTCCGTCCGTTCCCGACTAGCGGGAGGACCAACAGATACGCAGTATTTT	CASSVRSRLAGGPTDTQYF
NA	many	TRBJ2-5	TRBV5-8	TGTGCCAGCAGCTGGGGCAGGGGCCAAGAGACCCAGTACTTC	CASSWGRGQETQYF
TRBD2	many	TRBJ2-1	TRBV20-1	TGCAGTGCGCCTAGACTAGCGGGAAGCTCAGGGGATGAGCAGTTCTTC	CSAPRLAGSSGDEQFF
NA	NA	TRBJ2-1	TRBV30	TGTGCCTTGTCCGGGACTCATTCCTACAATGAGCAGTTCTTC	CALSGTHSYNEQFF
TRBD1	NA	TRBJ1-2	TRBV6-1	TGTGCCAGCGGCGACAGGGGGCGCCGAGACTATGGCTACACCTTC	CASGDRGRRDYGYTF
TRBD2	NA	TRBJ2-2	TRBV2	TGTGCCAGCAGGATAAGTAGCGGGAGTGGCACCGGGGAGCTGTTTTTT	CASRISSGSGTGELFF
NA	NA	TRBJ1-5	TRBV28	TGTGCCAGCAGATCCCCCGCGGGCGGGGTCGGAAGCAATCAGCCCCAGCATTTT	CASRSPAGGVGSNQPQHF
NA	medium-sized	TRBJ2-5	TRBV28	TGTGCCAGCAGCCTCAGGGTCCAAGAGACCCAGTACTTC	CASSLRVQETQYF
NA	NA	TRBJ2-7	TRBV6-5	TGTGCCAGCAGTTACTCGAAAATCCCCTACGAGCAGTACTTC	CASSYSKIPYEQYF